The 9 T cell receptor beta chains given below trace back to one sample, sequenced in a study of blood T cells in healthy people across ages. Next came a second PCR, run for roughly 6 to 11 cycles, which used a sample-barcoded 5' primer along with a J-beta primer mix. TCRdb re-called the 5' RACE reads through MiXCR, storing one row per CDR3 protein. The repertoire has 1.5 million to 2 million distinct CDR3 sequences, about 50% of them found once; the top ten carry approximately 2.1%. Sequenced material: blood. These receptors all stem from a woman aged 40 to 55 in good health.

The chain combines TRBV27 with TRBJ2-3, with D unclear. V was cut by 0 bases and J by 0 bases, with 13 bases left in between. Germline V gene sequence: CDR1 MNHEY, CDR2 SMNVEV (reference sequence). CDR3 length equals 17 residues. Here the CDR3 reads CASSLSINSPSTDTQYF. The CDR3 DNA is TGTGCCAGCAGTTTATCGATCAACAGCCCTAGCACAGATACGCAGTATTTT.

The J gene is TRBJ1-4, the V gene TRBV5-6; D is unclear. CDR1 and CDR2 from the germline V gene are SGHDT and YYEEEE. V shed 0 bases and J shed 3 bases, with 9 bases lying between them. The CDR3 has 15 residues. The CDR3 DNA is TGTGCCAGCAGCTTGGATGGCAGCCCTAATGAAAAACTGTTTTTT. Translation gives CASSLDGSPNEKLFF.

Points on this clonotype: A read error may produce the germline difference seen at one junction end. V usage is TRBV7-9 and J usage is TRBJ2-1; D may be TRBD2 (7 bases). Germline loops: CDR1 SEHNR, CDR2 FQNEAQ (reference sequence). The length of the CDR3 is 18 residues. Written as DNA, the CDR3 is TGTGCCAGCAGCTTAGTTAGGAGTGGGGGGGCGTCCTACAATGGGCAGTTCTTC. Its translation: CASSLVRSGGASYNGQFF. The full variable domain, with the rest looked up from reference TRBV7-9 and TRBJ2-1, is DTGVSQNPRHKITKRGQNVTFRCDPISEHNRLYWYRQTLGQGPEFLTYFQNEAQLEKSRLLSDRFSAERPKGSFSTLEIQRTEQGDSAMYLCASSLVRSGGASYNGQFFGPGTRLTVL.

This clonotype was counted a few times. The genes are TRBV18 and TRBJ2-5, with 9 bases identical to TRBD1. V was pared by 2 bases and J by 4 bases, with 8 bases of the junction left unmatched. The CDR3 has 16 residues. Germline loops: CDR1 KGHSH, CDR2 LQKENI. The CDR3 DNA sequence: TGTGCCAGCTCACCATTGGGGACAGGGTATGGAGAGACCCAGTACTTC. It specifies CASSPLGTGYGETQYF.

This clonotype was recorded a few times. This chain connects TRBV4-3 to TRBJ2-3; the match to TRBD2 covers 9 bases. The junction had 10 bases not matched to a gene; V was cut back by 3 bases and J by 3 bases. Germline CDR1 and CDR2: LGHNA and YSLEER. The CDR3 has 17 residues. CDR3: CASSHGVGGGATDTQYF. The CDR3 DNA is TGCGCCAGCAGCCACGGCGTCGGCGGGGGGGCTACAGATACGCAGTATTTT.

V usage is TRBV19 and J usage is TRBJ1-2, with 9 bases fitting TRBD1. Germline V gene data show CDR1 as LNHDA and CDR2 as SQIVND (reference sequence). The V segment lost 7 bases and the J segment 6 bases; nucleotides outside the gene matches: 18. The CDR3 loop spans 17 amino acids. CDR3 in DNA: TGTGCCAGTACCACCCTCGGGACAGGGTTCTTGTCACATGGCTACACCTTC. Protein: CASTTLGTGFLSHGYTF.

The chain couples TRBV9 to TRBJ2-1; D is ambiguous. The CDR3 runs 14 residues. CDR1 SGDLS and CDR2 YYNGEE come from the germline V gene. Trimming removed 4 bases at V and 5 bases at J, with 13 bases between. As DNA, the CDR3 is TGTGCCAGCAGCATCAGACTCGACCACAATGAGCAGTTCTTC. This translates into CASSIRLDHNEQFF.

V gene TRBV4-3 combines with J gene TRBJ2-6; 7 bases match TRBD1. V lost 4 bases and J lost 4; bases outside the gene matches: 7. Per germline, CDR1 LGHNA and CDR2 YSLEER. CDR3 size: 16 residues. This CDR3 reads CASSLETGAGANVLTF. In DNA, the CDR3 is TGCGCCAGCAGCCTAGAAACAGGGGCCGGGGCCAACGTCCTGACTTTC.

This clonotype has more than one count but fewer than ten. CDR3 nucleotides: TGCAGTGCTCTTAGCGGGGACGGAGAGACCCAGTACTTC. Its protein product is CSALSGDGETQYF. This chain uses TRBV20-1 with TRBJ2-7; 8 bases fit TRBD2. Gene TRBJ2-5 matches the end of the DNA better, so the J call may be wrong. The CDR3 loop spans 13 amino acids. Germline loops: CDR1 DFQATT, CDR2 SNEGSKA (reference sequence).